These T cell receptor beta chains were read from a single sample in a study of shared clonotypes between healthy human individuals. Using immunoSEQ multiplex PCR, the repertoire was profiled, and TCRdb retains in-frame clones only, with some absent. The table has about 100,000 clones, about 45% seen once. The sample was PBMCs. The origin of the receptors is a woman between 40 and 50 years old in good health. Some clones in this sample may be carry-over from other donors' samples. CDR3s include the opening cysteine and the closing phenylalanine or tryptophan. The D gene is left open where the match is weak. Rows may omit the clone size; those that give it use once, few, many or a size class.

size | J | D | V | length | DNA | CDR3
few | TRBJ2-1 | - | TRBV9 | 14 | TGTGCCAGCAGCGTAGTAGCGGCTCAGAATGAGCAGTTCTTC | CASSVVAAQNEQFF
- | TRBJ2-7 | - | TRBV6-5 | 16 | TGTGCCAGCAGTTTGCGACTTGCCCGTCCACCTTACGAGCAGTACTTC | CASSLRLARPPYEQYF
once | TRBJ2-1 | - | TRBV4-2 | 13 | TGTGCCAGCAGCCCCCGAGATGCTCGAAGTTGGTTCTTC | CASSPRDARSWFF
few | TRBJ1-5 | TRBD1 | TRBV28 | 15 | TGTGCCAGCAGTACAGGGGGCGATTCCAATCAGCCCCAGCATTTT | CASSTGGDSNQPQHF
many | TRBJ2-3 | TRBD2 | TRBV15 | 16 | TGTGCCACCAGCAGAGATCGGGGGGTGAGCACAGATACGCAGTATTTT | CATSRDRGVSTDTQYF
many | TRBJ2-3 | TRBD2 | TRBV7-3 | 15 | TGTGCCAGCAGCTCGACTAGCCTGAGGGGAGATACGCAGTATTTT | CASSSTSLRGDTQYF
many | TRBJ1-1 | - | TRBV9 | 14 | TGTGCCAGCAGCCCCAACAGCTATCTCACTGAAGCTTTCTTT | CASSPNSYLTEAFF
- | TRBJ2-1 | - | TRBV18 | 15 | TGTGCCAGCTCACCACAAGGGAGCTCCTACAATGAGCAGTTCTTC | CASSPQGSSYNEQFF
- | TRBJ2-7 | - | TRBV5-1 | 13 | TGCGCCAGCAGCTTGTCGGGGCAGTACGAGCAGTACTTC | CASSLSGQYEQYF
few | TRBJ2-1 | - | TRBV6-1 | 14 | TGTGCCAGCAGATTAGACCCAGGGCCCAATGAGCAGTTCTTC | CASRLDPGPNEQFF
medium-sized | TRBJ2-7 | TRBD2 | TRBV28 | 16 | TGTGCCAGCAGTTTAGAACGGACTAGCGGATACTACGAGCAGTACTTC | CASSLERTSGYYEQYF
many | TRBJ2-5 | - | TRBV29-1 | 13 | TGCAGCGTTGAAGAGGCAATCGGGGAGACCCAGTACTTC | CSVEEAIGETQYF
- | TRBJ2-1 | TRBD2 | TRBV4-2 | 14 | TGTGCCAGCAGCCAAGCACTAGCGCCCAATGAGCAGTTCTTC | CASSQALAPNEQFF
many | TRBJ2-1 | - | TRBV6-5 | 11 | TGTGCCAGCAGTTACCTAAATGAGCAGTTCTTC | CASSYLNEQFF
- | TRBJ1-3 | - | TRBV28 | 18 | TGTGCCAGCAGTTTGGGGGTAGGCAGGGCAAGCTCTGGAAACACCATATATTTT | CASSLGVGRASSGNTIYF
- | TRBJ2-7 | TRBD2 | TRBV7-2 | 14 | TGTGCCAGCAGCCAGGCGGGACTAGCAGTCGGGCAGTACTTC | CASSQAGLAVGQYF
many | TRBJ2-1 | - | TRBV6-4 | 14 | TGTGCCAGCAGTGAGAAGGACGGCCTCAATGAGCAGTTCTTC | CASSEKDGLNEQFF
once | TRBJ2-1 | - | TRBV28 | 15 | TGTGCCAGCAGTTCCCCCATGACAGGGAGGTATGAGCAGTTCTTC | CASSSPMTGRYEQFF
once | TRBJ2-5 | TRBD1 | TRBV11-2 | 15 | TGTGCCAGCAGCTTAGGGGGACAGGCCCAAGAGACCCAGTACTTC | CASSLGGQAQETQYF
many | TRBJ2-7 | - | TRBV9 | 14 | TGTGCCAGCAGCGTAGGGGTCAGAAACTACGAGCAGTACTTC | CASSVGVRNYEQYF
many | TRBJ1-5 | - | TRBV19 | 15 | TGTGCCAGTAGTATAGGGCCTTATAGCAATCAGCCCCAGCATTTT | CASSIGPYSNQPQHF
- | TRBJ2-1 | - | TRBV11-1 | 16 | TGTGCCAGCAGCTTAGGCATGGGGGTCCTGTACAATGAGCAGTTCTTC | CASSLGMGVLYNEQFF
- | TRBJ1-3 | - | TRBV28 | 12 | TGTGCCAGCACCTCACCTCAAAACACCATATATTTT | CASTSPQNTIYF
many | TRBJ2-3 | TRBD2 | TRBV5-4 | 16 | TGTGCCAGCAGCTTGGAGCGGGAGCCGTACACAGATACGCAGTATTTT | CASSLEREPYTDTQYF
many | TRBJ1-1 | - | TRBV10-3 | 14 | TGTGCCATCAGTGGGGGCTGGCTGAACACTGAAGCTTTCTTT | CAISGGWLNTEAFF
medium-sized | TRBJ2-7 | - | TRBV4-1 | 14 | TGCGCCAGCAGCCCGACACGAACTTCCTACGAGCAGTACTTC | CASSPTRTSYEQYF
many | TRBJ2-5 | - | TRBV6-5 | 16 | TGTGCCAGCAGTTACACACCCAGGGGTATTTCGGAGACCCAGTACTTC | CASSYTPRGISETQYF
many | TRBJ1-5 | - | TRBV6-1 | 12 | TGTGCCAGCAATTTAGGGCCCCAGCCCCAGCATTTT | CASNLGPQPQHF
- | TRBJ1-2 | - | TRBV7-2 | 18 | TGTGCCAGCAGCTTAGCAGGGGGGGGGCCTGGACCTAACTATGGCTACACCTTC | CASSLAGGGPGPNYGYTF
- | TRBJ2-5 | - | TRBV2 | 14 | TGTGCCAGCAGCCAGGGACGGGCGGTAGAGACCCAGTACTTC | CASSQGRAVETQYF
once | TRBJ2-3 | TRBD2 | TRBV28 | 13 | TGTGCCAGCAGTTTTGGCGGGGGAGATACGCAGTATTTT | CASSFGGGDTQYF
- | TRBJ2-7 | TRBD2 | TRBV30 | 15 | TGTGCCTGGAGTGTACTAGCGGGAGTAAGGTACGAGCAGTACTTC | CAWSVLAGVRYEQYF
- | TRBJ1-4 | TRBD1 | TRBV6-1 | 14 | TGTGCCAGCACAACCGTACAGGGGAATGAAAAACTGTTTTTT | CASTTVQGNEKLFF
many | TRBJ1-2 | - | TRBV9 | 21 | TGTGCCAGCAGCGTAGACGTCACTGGGGACTCTGGTGAGGGGTCTAACTATGGCTACACCTTC | CASSVDVTGDSGEGSNYGYTF
- | TRBJ2-7 | TRBD2 | TRBV4-2 | 17 | TGTGCCAGCAGCCAAGATAAAGGACTAGTGAATTATGGCGAGCAGTACTTC | CASSQDKGLVNYGEQYF
many | TRBJ1-4 | TRBD1 | TRBV4-2 | 18 | TGTGCCAGCAGCCAAGGACAGGGGTGGGTTGCAACTAATGAAAAACTGTTTTTT | CASSQGQGWVATNEKLFF
many | TRBJ2-7 | - | TRBV18 | 13 | TGTGCCAGCTCACCTTCCAGGACCTACGAGCAGTACTTC | CASSPSRTYEQYF
many | TRBJ1-1 | - | TRBV19 | 12 | TGTGCCAGTAGTAGTCCAGGGTCGAAAGCTTTCTTT | CASSSPGSKAFF
- | TRBJ2-5 | TRBD1 | TRBV27 | 14 | TGTGCCAGCAGTCCCCAGGGGGCGTCAGAGACCCAGTACTTC | CASSPQGASETQYF
- | TRBJ2-7 | TRBD2 | TRBV28 | 15 | TGTGCCAGCAGTTCATCCGCGGGAGGGCTCTACGAGCAGTACTTC | CASSSSAGGLYEQYF
few | TRBJ2-5 | - | TRBV30 | 16 | TGTGCCTGGAGTGGAGCGGCAGGGCGGTTCGGGGAGACCCAGTACTTC | CAWSGAAGRFGETQYF
- | TRBJ1-1 | - | TRBV7-9 | 14 | TGTGCCAGCAGCTTAGACGCCGGCAGCACTGAAGCTTTCTTT | CASSLDAGSTEAFF